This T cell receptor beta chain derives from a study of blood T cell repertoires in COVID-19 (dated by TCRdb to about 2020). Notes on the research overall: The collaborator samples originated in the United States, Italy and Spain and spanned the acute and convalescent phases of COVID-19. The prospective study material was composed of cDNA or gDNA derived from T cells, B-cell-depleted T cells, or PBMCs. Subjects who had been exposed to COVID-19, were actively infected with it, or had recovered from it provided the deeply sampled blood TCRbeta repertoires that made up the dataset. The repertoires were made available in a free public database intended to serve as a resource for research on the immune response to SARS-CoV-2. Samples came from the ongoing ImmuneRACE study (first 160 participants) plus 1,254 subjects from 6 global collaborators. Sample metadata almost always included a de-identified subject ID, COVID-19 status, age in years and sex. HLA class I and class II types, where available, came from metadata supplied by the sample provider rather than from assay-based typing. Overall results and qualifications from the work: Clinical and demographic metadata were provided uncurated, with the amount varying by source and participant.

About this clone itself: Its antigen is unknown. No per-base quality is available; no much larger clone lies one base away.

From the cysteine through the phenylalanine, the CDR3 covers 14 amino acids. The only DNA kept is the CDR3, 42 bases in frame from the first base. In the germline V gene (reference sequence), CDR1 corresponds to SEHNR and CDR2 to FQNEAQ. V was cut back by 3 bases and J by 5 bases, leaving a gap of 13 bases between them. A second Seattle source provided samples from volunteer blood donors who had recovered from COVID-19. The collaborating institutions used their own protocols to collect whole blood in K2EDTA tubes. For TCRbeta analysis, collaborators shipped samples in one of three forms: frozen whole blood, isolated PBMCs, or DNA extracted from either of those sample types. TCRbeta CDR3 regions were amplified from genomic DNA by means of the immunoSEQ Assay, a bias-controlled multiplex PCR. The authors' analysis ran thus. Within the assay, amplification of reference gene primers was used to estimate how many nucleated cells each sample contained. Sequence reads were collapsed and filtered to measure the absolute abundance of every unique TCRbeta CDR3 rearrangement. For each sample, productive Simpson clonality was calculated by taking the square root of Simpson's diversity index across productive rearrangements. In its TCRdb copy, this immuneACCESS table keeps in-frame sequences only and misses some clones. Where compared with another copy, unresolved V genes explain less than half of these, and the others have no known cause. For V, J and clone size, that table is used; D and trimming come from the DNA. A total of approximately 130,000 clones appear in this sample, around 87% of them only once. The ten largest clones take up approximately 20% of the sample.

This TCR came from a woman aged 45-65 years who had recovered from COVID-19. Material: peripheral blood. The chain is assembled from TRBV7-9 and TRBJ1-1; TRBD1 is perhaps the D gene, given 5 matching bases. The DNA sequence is TGTGCCAGCAGCTTGTTTCAGGGTAGTACTGAAGCTTTCTTT. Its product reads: CASSLFQGSTEAFF.